This T cell receptor (beta chain) was captured in a study of blood T cell repertoires in COVID-19. Study at large: Researchers got acute and convalescent COVID-19 samples from the United States, Italy and Spain.

V was pared by 3 bases and J by 5 bases, with 17 bases between. The CDR3 runs 15 residues. From germline, CDR1 is KGHSH and CDR2 LQKENI. In the authors' methods: Scientists estimated how many nucleated cells there were by amplifying reference gene primers. Method: immunoSEQ multiplex PCR; TCRdb's copy keeps in-frame clones and lacks some. That table gives V, J and clone size, and the DNA gave D and trimming. The data contain around 200,000 clones, around 85% of them seen just once; the ten biggest clones take up around 11%. The material sequenced was peripheral blood. V is TRBV18 and J is TRBJ2-7; D is possibly TRBD1 (6 bases). This TCR was recovered from a woman between 45 and 60 years old with acute or convalescent COVID-19. The CDR3 is CASSPEQGSKDEQYF. For the CDR3, the DNA is TGTGCCAGCTCACCCGAACAGGGTAGTAAGGACGAGCAGTACTTC.